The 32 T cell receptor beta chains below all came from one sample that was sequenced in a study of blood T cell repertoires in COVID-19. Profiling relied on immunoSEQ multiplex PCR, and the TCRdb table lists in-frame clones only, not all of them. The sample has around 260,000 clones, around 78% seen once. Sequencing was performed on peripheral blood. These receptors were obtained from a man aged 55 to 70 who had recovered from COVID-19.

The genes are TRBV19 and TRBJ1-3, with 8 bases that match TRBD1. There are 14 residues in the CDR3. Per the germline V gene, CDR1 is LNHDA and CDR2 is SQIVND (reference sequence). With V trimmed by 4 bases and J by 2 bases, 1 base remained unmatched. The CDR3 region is CASSKTGAGNTIYF. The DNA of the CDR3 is TGTGCCAGTAGTAAGACAGGGGCTGGAAACACCATATATTTT.

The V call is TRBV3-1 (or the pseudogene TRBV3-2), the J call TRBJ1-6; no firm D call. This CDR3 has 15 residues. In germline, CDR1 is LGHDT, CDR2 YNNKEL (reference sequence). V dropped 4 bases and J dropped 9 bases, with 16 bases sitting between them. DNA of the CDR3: TGTGCCAGCAGCCCACCGCTAGGAAGGCTTTCACCCCTCCACTTT. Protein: CASSPPLGRLSPLHF.

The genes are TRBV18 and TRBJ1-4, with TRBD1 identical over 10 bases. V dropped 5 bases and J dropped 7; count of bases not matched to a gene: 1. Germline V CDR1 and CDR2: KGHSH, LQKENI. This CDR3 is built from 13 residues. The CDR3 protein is CASSWDRGEKLFF. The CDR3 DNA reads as TGTGCCAGCTCATGGGACAGGGGTGAAAAACTGTTTTTT.

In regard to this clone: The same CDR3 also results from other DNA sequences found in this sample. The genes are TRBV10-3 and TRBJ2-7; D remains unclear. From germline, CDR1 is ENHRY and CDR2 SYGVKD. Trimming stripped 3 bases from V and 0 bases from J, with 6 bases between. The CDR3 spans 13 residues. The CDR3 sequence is CAISDYSSYEQYF. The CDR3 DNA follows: TGTGCCATCAGTGACTATAGCTCCTACGAGCAGTACTTC.

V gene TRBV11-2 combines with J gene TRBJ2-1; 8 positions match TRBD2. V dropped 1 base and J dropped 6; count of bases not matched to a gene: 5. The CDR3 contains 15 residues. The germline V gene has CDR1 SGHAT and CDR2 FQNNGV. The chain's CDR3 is CASSLVTGGPNEQFF. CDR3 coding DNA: TGTGCCAGCAGCTTAGTGACGGGAGGGCCCAATGAGCAGTTCTTC.

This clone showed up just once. The CDR3 loop reads CASSATPGNEQFF. In DNA, the CDR3 is TGTGCCAGCAGCGCTACCCCGGGCAATGAGCAGTTCTTC. J is TRBJ2-1 and V is TRBV9; no definite D call. Trimming took off 3 bases at V and 6 bases at J, with 10 bases between the two ends. Germline values: CDR1 SGDLS, CDR2 YYNGEE. CDR3 size: 13 residues.

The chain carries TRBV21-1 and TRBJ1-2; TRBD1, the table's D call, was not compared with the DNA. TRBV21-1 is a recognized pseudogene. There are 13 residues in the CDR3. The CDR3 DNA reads TGTGCCAGCAGCACCTGGACAAGGGGAGGCTACACCTTC. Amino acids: CASSTWTRGGYTF.

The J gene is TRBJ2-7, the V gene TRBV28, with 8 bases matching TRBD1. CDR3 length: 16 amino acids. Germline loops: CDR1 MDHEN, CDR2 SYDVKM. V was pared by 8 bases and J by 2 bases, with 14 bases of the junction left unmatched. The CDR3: CASRRRTGIGAYEQYF. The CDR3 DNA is TGTGCCAGCCGAAGAAGGACAGGGATAGGGGCCTACGAGCAGTACTTC. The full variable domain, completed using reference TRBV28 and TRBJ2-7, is DVKVTQSSRYLVKRTGEKVFLECVQDMDHENMFWYRQDPGLGLRLIYFSYDVKMKEKGDIPEGYSVSREKKERFSLILESASTNQTSMYLCASRRRTGIGAYEQYFGPGTRLTVT.

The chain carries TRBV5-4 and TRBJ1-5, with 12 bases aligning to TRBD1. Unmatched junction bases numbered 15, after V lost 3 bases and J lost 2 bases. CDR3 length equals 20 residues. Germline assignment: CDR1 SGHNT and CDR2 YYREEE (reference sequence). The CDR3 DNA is TGTGCCAGCAGCTCGCACCGGGACAGGGGGCGGAGTGGGGGCAATCAGCCCCAGCATTTT. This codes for CASSSHRDRGRSGGNQPQHF.

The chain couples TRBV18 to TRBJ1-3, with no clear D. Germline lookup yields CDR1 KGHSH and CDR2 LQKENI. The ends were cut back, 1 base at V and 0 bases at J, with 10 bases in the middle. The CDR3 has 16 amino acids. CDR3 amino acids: CASSPRQANSGNTIYF. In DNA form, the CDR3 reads TGTGCCAGCTCACCACGTCAGGCTAACTCTGGAAACACCATATATTTT.

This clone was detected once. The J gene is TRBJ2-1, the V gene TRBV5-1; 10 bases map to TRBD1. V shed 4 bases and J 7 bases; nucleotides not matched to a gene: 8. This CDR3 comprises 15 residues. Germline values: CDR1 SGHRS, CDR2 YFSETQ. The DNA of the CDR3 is TGCGCCAGCAGCCCGGCCGGGACAGGGGTAAATGAGCAGTTCTTC. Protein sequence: CASSPAGTGVNEQFF.

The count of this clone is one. The CDR3 region is CATSDPDRGSSGELFF. As DNA, the CDR3 is TGTGCCACCAGTGATCCCGACAGGGGATCGTCCGGGGAGCTGTTTTTT. The chain couples TRBV24-1 to TRBJ2-2; TRBD1 agrees at 8 bases. The CDR3 spans 16 residues. V shed 3 bases, J shed 6 bases, and the junction held 8 bases outside the gene matches. The V gene's germline CDR1 is KGHDR and CDR2 SFDVKD.

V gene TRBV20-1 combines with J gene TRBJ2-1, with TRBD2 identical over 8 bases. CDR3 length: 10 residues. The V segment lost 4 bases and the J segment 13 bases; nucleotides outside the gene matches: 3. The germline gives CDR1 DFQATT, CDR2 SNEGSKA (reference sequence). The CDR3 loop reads CSAILADQFF. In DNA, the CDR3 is TGCAGTGCTATACTAGCGGATCAGTTCTTC.

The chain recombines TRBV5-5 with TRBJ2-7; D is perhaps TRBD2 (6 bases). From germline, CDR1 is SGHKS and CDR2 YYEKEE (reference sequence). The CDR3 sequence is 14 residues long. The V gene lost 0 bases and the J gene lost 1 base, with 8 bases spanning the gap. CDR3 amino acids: CASSLVGGSYEQYF. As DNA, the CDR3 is TGTGCCAGCAGCTTGGTAGGAGGGTCCTACGAGCAGTACTTC.

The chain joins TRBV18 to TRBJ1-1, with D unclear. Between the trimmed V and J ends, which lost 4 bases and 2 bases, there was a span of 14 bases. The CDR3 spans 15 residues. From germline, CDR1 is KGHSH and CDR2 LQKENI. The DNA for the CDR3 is TGTGCCAGCTCACGGGGATCGGGAACCAACACTGAAGCTTTCTTT. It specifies CASSRGSGTNTEAFF.

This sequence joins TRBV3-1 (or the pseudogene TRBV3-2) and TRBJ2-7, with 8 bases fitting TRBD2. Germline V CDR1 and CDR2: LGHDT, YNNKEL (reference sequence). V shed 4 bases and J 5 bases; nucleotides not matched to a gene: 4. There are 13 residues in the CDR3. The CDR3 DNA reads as TGTGCCAGCAGCCGGACTAGCAAAGACGAGCAGTACTTC. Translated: CASSRTSKDEQYF.

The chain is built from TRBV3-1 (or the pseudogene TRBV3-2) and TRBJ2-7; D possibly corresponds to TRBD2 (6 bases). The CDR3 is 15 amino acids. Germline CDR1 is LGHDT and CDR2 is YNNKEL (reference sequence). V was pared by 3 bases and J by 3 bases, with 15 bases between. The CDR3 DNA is TGTGCCAGCAGCCAGGTTCGGGGGACCTTCTACGAGCAGTACTTC. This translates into CASSQVRGTFYEQYF.

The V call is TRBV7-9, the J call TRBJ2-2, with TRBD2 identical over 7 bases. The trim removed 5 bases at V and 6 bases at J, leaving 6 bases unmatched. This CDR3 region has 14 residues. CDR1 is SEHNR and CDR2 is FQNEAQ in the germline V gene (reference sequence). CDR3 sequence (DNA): TGTGCCAGCAGCAGGGAGGGAGTCCCCGGGGAGCTGTTTTTT. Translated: CASSREGVPGELFF. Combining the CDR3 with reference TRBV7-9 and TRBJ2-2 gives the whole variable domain DTGVSQNPRHKITKRGQNVTFRCDPISEHNRLYWYRQTLGQGPEFLTYFQNEAQLEKSRLLSDRFSAERPKGSFSTLEIQRTEQGDSAMYLCASSREGVPGELFFGEGSRLTVL.

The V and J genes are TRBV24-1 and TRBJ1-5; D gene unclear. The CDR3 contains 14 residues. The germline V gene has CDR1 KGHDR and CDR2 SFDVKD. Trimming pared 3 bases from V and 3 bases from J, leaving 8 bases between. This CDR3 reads CATSDADVNQPQHF. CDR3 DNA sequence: TGTGCCACCAGTGATGCGGATGTCAATCAGCCCCAGCATTTT.

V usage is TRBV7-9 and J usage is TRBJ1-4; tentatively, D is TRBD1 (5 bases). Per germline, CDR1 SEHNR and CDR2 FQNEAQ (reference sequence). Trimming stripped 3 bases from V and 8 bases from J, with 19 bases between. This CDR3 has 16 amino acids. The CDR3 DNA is TGTGCCAGCAGCTTGGCCGCCCAGGGCGTTGGGGAAAAACTGTTTTTT. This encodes CASSLAAQGVGEKLFF.

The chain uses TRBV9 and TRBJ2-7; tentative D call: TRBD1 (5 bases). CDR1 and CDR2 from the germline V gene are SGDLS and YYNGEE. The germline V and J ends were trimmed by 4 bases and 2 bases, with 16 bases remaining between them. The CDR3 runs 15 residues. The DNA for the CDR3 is TGTGCCAGCAGCCCCTCAGGGAACAGAGCCTACGAGCAGTACTTC. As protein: CASSPSGNRAYEQYF. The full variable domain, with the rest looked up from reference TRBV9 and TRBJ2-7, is DSGVTQTPKHLITATGQRVTLRCSPRSGDLSVYWYQQSLDQGLQFLIQYYNGEERAKGNILERFSAQQFPDLHSELNLSSLELGDSALYFCASSPSGNRAYEQYFGPGTRLTVT.

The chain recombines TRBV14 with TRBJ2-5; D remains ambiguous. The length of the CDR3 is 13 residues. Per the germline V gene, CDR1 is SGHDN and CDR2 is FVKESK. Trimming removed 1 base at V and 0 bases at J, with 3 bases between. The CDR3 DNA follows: TGTGCCAGCAGCCAAGCCAACCAAGAGACCCAGTACTTC. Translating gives CASSQANQETQYF.

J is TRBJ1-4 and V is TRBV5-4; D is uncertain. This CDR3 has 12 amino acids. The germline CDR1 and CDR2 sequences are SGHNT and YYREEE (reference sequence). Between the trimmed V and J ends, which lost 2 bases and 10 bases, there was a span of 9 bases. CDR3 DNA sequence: TGTGCCAGCAGCTTCGGAGGTGGAAAACTGTTTTTT. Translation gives CASSFGGGKLFF.

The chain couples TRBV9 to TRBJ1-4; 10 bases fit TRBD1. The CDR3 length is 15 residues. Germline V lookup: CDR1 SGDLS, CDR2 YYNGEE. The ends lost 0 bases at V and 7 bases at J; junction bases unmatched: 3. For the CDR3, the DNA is TGTGCCAGCAGCGTAGGGACAGGGGGAGGTGAAAAACTGTTTTTT. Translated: CASSVGTGGGEKLFF.

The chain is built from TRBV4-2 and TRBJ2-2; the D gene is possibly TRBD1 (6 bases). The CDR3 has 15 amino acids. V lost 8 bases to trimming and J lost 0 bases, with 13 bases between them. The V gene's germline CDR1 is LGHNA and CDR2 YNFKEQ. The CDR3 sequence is CASGEGETNTGELFF. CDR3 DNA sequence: TGTGCCAGCGGAGAGGGGGAGACGAACACCGGGGAGCTGTTTTTT.

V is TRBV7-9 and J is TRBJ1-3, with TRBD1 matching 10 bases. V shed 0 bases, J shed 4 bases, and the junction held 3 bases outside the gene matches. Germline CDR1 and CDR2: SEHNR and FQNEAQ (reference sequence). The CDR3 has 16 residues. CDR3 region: CASSLAGTGAGNTIYF. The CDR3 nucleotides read TGTGCCAGCAGCTTAGCGGGGACAGGGGCCGGAAACACCATATATTTT.

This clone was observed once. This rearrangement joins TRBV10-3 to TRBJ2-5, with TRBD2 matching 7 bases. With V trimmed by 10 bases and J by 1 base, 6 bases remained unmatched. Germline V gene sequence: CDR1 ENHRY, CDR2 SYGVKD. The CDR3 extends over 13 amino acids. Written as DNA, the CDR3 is TGTGCCACCACGGGGACTATCCAAGAGACCCAGTACTTC. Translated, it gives CATTGTIQETQYF.

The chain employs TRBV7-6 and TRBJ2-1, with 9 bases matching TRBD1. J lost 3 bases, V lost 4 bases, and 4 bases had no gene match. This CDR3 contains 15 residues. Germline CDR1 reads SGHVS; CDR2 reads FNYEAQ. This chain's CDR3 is CASSSDRGIYNEQFF. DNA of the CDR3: TGTGCCAGCAGCTCGGACAGGGGTATCTACAATGAGCAGTTCTTC.

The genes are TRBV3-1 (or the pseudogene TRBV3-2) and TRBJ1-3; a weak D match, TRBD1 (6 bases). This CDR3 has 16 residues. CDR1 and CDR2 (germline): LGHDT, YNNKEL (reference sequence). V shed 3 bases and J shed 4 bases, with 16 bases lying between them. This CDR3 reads CASSHLPGASGNTIYF. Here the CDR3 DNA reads TGTGCCAGCAGCCACTTACCAGGGGCCTCCGGAAACACCATATATTTT.

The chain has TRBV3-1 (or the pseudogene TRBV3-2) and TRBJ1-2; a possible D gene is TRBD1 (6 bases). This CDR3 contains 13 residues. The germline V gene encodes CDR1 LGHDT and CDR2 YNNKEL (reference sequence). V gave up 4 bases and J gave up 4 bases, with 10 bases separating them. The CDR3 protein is CASSPRGSYGYTF. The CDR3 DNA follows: TGTGCCAGCAGCCCTAGGGGGAGCTATGGCTACACCTTC.

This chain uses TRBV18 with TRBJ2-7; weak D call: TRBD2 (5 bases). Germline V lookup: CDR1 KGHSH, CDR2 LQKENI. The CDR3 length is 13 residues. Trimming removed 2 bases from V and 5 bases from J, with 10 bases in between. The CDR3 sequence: CASSPEWRDEQYF. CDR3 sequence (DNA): TGTGCCAGCTCACCAGAGTGGCGGGACGAGCAGTACTTC.

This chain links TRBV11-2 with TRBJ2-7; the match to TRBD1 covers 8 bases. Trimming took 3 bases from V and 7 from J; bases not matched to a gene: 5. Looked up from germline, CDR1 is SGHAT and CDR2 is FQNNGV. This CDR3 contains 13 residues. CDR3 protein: CASSFGQGREQYF. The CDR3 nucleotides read TGTGCCAGCAGCTTCGGACAGGGTCGGGAGCAGTACTTC.